This paragraph reports one T cell receptor beta chain. A single base separates this from a much larger clone, so it may be a read error. The CDR3 loop spans 13 amino acids. Trimming removed 2 bases at V and 4 bases at J, with 8 bases between. Per germline, CDR1 ENHRY and CDR2 SYGVKD. The data were obtained in a study of T-cell reconstitution after alpha-beta-depleted transplantation in children. A TCRbeta library incorporating unique molecular identifiers was prepared. TCRdb ran MiXCR on the PCR reads and lists one entry per CDR3 protein. The table has about 640,000 distinct CDR3 sequences, roughly 15% seen once.

The material was PBMCs from the stem cell graft donor, obtained from the stem cell graft. The clonotype originates from a human donor who donated a stem cell graft to a child with acute myeloid leukemia. The chain couples TRBV10-3 to TRBJ1-1; perhaps TRBD1 as D (6 bases). This CDR3 reads CAISEVGGTEAFF. The CDR3 DNA reads as TGTGCCATCAGTGAGGTAGGGGGCACTGAAGCTTTCTTT.